This T cell receptor beta chain was sequenced during a study of T cells in Graves' hyperthyroidism and ophthalmopathy. There are many counts of this clonotype. CDR1 is DFQATT and CDR2 is SNEGSKA in the germline V gene (reference sequence). Trimming took 5 bases from V and 7 from J, leaving 23 bases between them. This CDR3 has 15 amino acids. TCR beta CDR3 regions were amplified from RNA transcripts. TCR CDR3 underwent first-round RT-PCR with the HTBI primer set. From the multiplex PCR reads, TCRdb called clonotypes with MiXCR, one entry per CDR3 protein. Of 250,000 to 300,000 distinct CDR3 sequences listed, around 15% are singletons. Diagnostic decisions used clinical symptoms, serum thyroxine and TRAb, thyroid ultrasound and orbital computed tomography.

The sample comprised blood. This sequence originates from a woman aged 45-65 years with Graves' hyperthyroidism that later progressed to Graves' ophthalmopathy. The rearrangement uses TRBV20-1 and TRBJ2-5; no clear D gene. The CDR3 DNA reads as TGCAGTGCTCCCCCCGGTGGGTTTACCTCGGGGACCCAGTACTTC. It encodes CSAPPGGFTSGTQYF.